Reported below is one T cell receptor beta chain. What it binds is not known. The record originates from a study of immune cell composition in non-small cell lung cancer. Study-wide results and limits: About four fifths of squamous and approximately 30% of adenocarcinoma cases had tumour-associated clones >0.5%. Shared sequences between tumour-reactive and dominant in vivo clones were not proven.

The assay was immunoSEQ multiplex PCR, and TCRdb's table has in-frame clones only and misses some. This table has 1,500 to 2,000 clones, around 77% appearing once. The CDR3 spans 14 residues. CDR1 is SGHTA, CDR2 FQGTGA, per germline. Trimming shortened V by 5 bases and J by 2 bases, and 9 bases separated the two germline ends. The rearrangement links TRBV7-3 to TRBJ2-2; D perhaps matches TRBD2 (7 bases). Input material: lung tumor tissue. The TCR originated in a human donor with non-small cell lung cancer. CDR3: CASSRGGNTGELFF. CDR3 in DNA: TGTGCCAGCAGCAGGGGGGGCAACACCGGGGAGCTGTTTTTT.